A single sample is the source of the 17 T cell receptor gamma chains below, sequenced in a study of Vδ1+ human thymocytes. Extracted RNA was reverse transcribed into cDNA. The CDR3 regions were amplified by multiplex PCR from V-gene primers to a constant-region primer. TCRdb called clones anew from the multiplex PCR reads with CATT. Of approximately 11,000 gamma-chain clones listed, more than 35% are singletons. Study-wide results and caveats: In the thymus, TRG and TRD repertoires looked highly polyclonal with Gaussian CDR3 lengths.

Their antigen targets remain unknown. The sequencing input was Vdelta1+ gamma-delta thymocytes from the thymus. The subset is: FACS-sorted CD3+ TCRalphabeta- TCRVdelta1+ TCRVdelta2- thymocytes. Receptor source: a boy under three years old who had congenital heart surgery.

The rearrangement links TRGV4 to TRGJ1 or TRGJ2. TCRdb is silent on the J gene; assignment here came from matching the DNA to germline. The CDR3 is made up of 11 amino acids. Germline lookup yields CDR1 EGSTGY and CDR2 YDSYTSSV. Trimming cost V 12 bases and J 3 bases; bases outside gene matches: 8. In DNA form, the CDR3 reads TGTGCCGCTAGGACTTATTATAAGAAACTCTTT. Residues: CAARTYYKKLF.

This chain links TRGV9 with TRGJ1 or TRGJ2. TCRdb offers no J gene call, so here the DNA was matched to germline to obtain one. V shed 6 bases, J shed 4 bases, and the junction held 9 bases outside the gene matches. Germline CDR1 GITISATS, CDR2 ISYDGTV (reference sequence). The CDR3 length is 13 residues. For the CDR3, the DNA is TGTGCCTTGTGGTTGTTTGAGTATTATAAGAAACTCTTT. The encoded protein is CALWLFEYYKKLF.

The rearrangement links TRGV8 to TRGJ1 or TRGJ2. The length of the CDR3 is 11 residues. Germline V gene lookup returns CDR1 VENAVY and CDR2 YDSYNSRV. V trimming: 4 bases; J trimming: 7 bases; junction bases outside the gene matches: 4. CDR3 nucleotide sequence: TGTGCCACCTGGGAGCACTATAAGAAACTCTTT. It yields the protein CATWEHYKKLF.

This clone was detected a few times. Additional DNA sequences in this sample encode the identical CDR3. V gene TRGV9 combines with J gene TRGJ1 or TRGJ2. CDR1 is GITISATS and CDR2 is ISYDGTV in the germline V gene (reference sequence). Trimming took 3 bases from V and 0 from J; bases not matched to a gene: 5. CDR3 length: 14 residues. For the CDR3, the DNA is TGTGCCTTGTGGGAGCCCTCGAATTATTATAAGAAACTCTTT. It encodes CALWEPSNYYKKLF.

In the case of this clone: Other DNA sequences of this sample code for an identical CDR3. The chain carries TRGV9 and TRGJ1 or TRGJ2. Germline V gene lookup returns CDR1 GITISATS and CDR2 ISYDGTV (reference sequence). CDR3 length equals 14 residues. Trimming at V came to 2 bases and at J to 0 bases, leaving 4 bases not matched to a gene. The CDR3 region has the DNA TGTGCCTTGTGGGAGGCACCGAATTATTATAAGAAACTCTTT. This translates into CALWEAPNYYKKLF.

In regard to this clone: Other DNA sequences in this sample translate to the same CDR3. The chain joins TRGV5 to TRGJ1 or TRGJ2. No J gene is reported in TCRdb; it was inferred here by comparing the DNA with germline. The trim removed 0 bases at V and 3 bases at J, leaving 8 bases unmatched. This CDR3 region has 15 residues. CDR1 VINAFY and CDR2 YDVSNSKD come from the germline V gene. The CDR3 sequence is CATWDRPRSYYKKLF. Written as DNA, the CDR3 is TGTGCCACCTGGGACAGGCCGAGATCTTATTATAAGAAACTCTTT.

This clone was detected only a few times. Other DNA sequences of this sample code for an identical CDR3. J is TRGJ1 or TRGJ2 and V is TRGV4. TCRdb does not report a J gene; here it was assigned by matching the DNA to germline references. The CDR3 is made up of 12 amino acids. The junction had 1 base not matched to a gene; V was cut back by 2 bases and J by 3 bases. Germline CDR1 reads EGSTGY; CDR2 reads YDSYTSSV. Here the CDR3 DNA reads TGTGCCACCTGGGATGTTTATTATAAGAAACTCTTT. This encodes CATWDVYYKKLF.

As for this clone: Other DNA sequences from this sample encode an identical CDR3 as well. This sequence joins TRGV9 and TRGJ1 or TRGJ2. This CDR3 has 11 amino acids. J gave up 12 bases and V 0 bases, and 5 bases lay outside the gene matches. CDR1 GITISATS and CDR2 ISYDGTV come from the germline V gene (reference sequence). The CDR3: CALWEVRGKLF. Written as DNA, the CDR3 is TGTGCCTTGTGGGAGGTGAGGGGGAAACTCTTT.

The chain is built from TRGV8 and TRGJP2. The J gene, missing from TCRdb, was assigned here through DNA to germline matching. The V gene end was trimmed by 2 bases and the J gene end by 5 bases; junction bases not matched to a gene: 17. Germline V CDR1 and CDR2: VENAVY, YDSYNSRV. This CDR3 is built from 18 residues. The DNA of the CDR3 is TGTGCCACCTGGGATAATTCTCGGGGAGAAGGGAGTGATTGGATCAAGACGTTT. This gives the protein CATWDNSRGEGSDWIKTF.

The rearrangement uses TRGV4 and TRGJ1 or TRGJ2. The J gene was not available in TCRdb and was assigned here by matching the DNA to germline segments. CDR1 and CDR2 (germline): EGSTGY, YDSYTSSV. The CDR3 runs to 13 residues. V trimming: 2 bases; J trimming: 3 bases; junction bases outside the gene matches: 4. CDR3 DNA: TGTGCCACCTGGGATGAACCTTATTATAAGAAACTCTTT. It encodes CATWDEPYYKKLF.

To note about this clone: This same CDR3 is encoded by further DNA sequences in the sample. The V and J genes are TRGV5 and TRGJ1 or TRGJ2. TCRdb is silent on the J gene; assignment here came from matching the DNA to germline. After removal of 0 bases from V and 7 bases from J, the junction contained 6 bases not matched to a gene. The germline V gene has CDR1 VINAFY and CDR2 YDVSNSKD. This CDR3 is built from 13 residues. The CDR3 nucleotides are TGTGCCACCTGGGACAGGCCGCCATATAAGAAACTCTTT. Its translation is CATWDRPPYKKLF.

A remark on this clone: At the DNA level, this CDR3 is encoded by other sequences in the same sample as well. V and J are TRGV4 and TRGJP2. Here the J gene came from matching the DNA to germline, since TCRdb omits it. Looked up from germline, CDR1 is EGSTGY and CDR2 is YDSYTSSV. The trim removed 3 bases at V and 2 bases at J, leaving 3 bases unmatched. The CDR3 totals 14 residues. Written as DNA, the CDR3 is TGTGCCACCTGGGATTACAGTAGTGATTGGATCAAGACGTTT. It encodes CATWDYSSDWIKTF.

J is TRGJ1 or TRGJ2 and V is TRGV4. The J gene, left out of TCRdb, was set here by checking the DNA against germline. J gave up 11 bases and V 3 bases, and 4 bases lay outside the gene matches. Germline-derived CDR1 and CDR2 are EGSTGY and YDSYTSSV. This CDR3 is built from 10 residues. The CDR3 coding sequence is TGTGCCACCTGGGATTCCGAGAAACTCTTT. This encodes CATWDSEKLF.

V and J are TRGV8 and TRGJ1 or TRGJ2. The J gene was not available in TCRdb and was assigned here by matching the DNA to germline segments. V shed 6 bases and J 0 bases; nucleotides not matched to a gene: 11. The germline V gene encodes CDR1 VENAVY and CDR2 YDSYNSRV. CDR3 length equals 15 residues. The CDR3 loop reads CATWPLDSNYYKKLF. Here the CDR3 DNA reads TGTGCCACCTGGCCCTTGGATTCGAATTATTATAAGAAACTCTTT.

The rearrangement uses TRGV9 and TRGJ1 or TRGJ2. The V segment lost 0 bases and the J segment 6 bases; nucleotides outside the gene matches: 5. The CDR3 runs 13 residues. CDR1 and CDR2 from the germline V gene are GITISATS and ISYDGTV (reference sequence). CDR3 coding DNA: TGTGCCTTGTGGGAGGTGATAGGTTATAAGAAACTCTTT. Translation: CALWEVIGYKKLF.

This chain uses TRGV5 with TRGJ1 or TRGJ2. Germline matching of the DNA provided the J gene here, since TCRdb leaves it blank. The CDR3 has 15 residues. Germline CDR1 reads VINAFY; CDR2 reads YDVSNSKD. Unmatched junction bases numbered 9, after V lost 1 base and J lost 3 bases. DNA of the CDR3: TGTGCCACCTGGGACAGCAGGGGATTTTATTATAAGAAACTCTTT. Its protein product is CATWDSRGFYYKKLF.

This clone has only a few counts. Germline is not matched at one junction end, which may reflect a read error. The same CDR3 can be traced to other DNA sequences in this sample. The chain combines TRGV4 with TRGJ1 or TRGJ2. CDR1 and CDR2 (germline): EGSTGY, YDSYTSSV. CDR3 length: 14 amino acids. The CDR3 is CATWDGANYYKKLF. CDR3 DNA: TGTGCCACCTGGGATGGAGCCAATTATTATAAGAAACTATTT.